The present TCR beta chain was sequenced within a study of cytomegalovirus exposure and HLA in healthy donors. Study outcomes and limitations: Highest at DRB1 and lowest at HLA-C, TCR association rates differed among HLA loci in a later analysis.

This PCR relied on a set of 60 Vbeta primers and 13 Jbeta primers. Generated by immunoSEQ multiplex PCR, the TCRdb table keeps only in-frame clones and is missing some. Found here are 140,000 or so clones, about four fifths of them singletons; the top ten hold approximately 4.2%. The CDR3 is made up of 13 amino acids. With 7 bases removed from V and 6 bases from J, the gap between germline ends came to 15 bases. On this clone itself: Its antigen is currently unknown.

The chain joins TRBV23-1 to TRBJ1-1; the D gene is possibly TRBD1 (6 bases). TRBV23-1 is noted as an ORF with a role that remains uncertain. Sequenced sample: PBMCs. The receptor comes from a woman aged 35 to 49 in good health and CMV-seropositive. CDR3 in DNA: TGCGCCAGCAACCTTCAGGGGATCGCTGAAGCTTTCTTT. This codes for CASNLQGIAEAFF.